This paragraph covers one T cell receptor beta chain sequence. The record originates from a study of T cell changes during pregnancy in multiple sclerosis. V lost 5 bases to trimming and J lost 6 bases, with 7 bases between them. Germline V CDR1 and CDR2: GTSNPN, SVGIG (reference sequence). The CDR3 runs 10 residues. Sequencing was performed with immunoSEQ multiplex PCR; in TCRdb, only in-frame clones are kept and a portion is missing. The data show about 57,000 clones, with 85% to 95% seen just once and more than 0.7% held by the top ten. This rearrangement joins TRBV30 to TRBJ1-2; D uncertain. This receptor was identified in a female donor with multiple sclerosis, enrolled in a pregnancy study. The starting material was CD4+ T cells from peripheral blood mononuclear cells, obtained in the third trimester of pregnancy. CDR3 region: CAWEGDGYTF. The CDR3 nucleotides read TGTGCCTGGGAAGGAGATGGCTACACCTTC.